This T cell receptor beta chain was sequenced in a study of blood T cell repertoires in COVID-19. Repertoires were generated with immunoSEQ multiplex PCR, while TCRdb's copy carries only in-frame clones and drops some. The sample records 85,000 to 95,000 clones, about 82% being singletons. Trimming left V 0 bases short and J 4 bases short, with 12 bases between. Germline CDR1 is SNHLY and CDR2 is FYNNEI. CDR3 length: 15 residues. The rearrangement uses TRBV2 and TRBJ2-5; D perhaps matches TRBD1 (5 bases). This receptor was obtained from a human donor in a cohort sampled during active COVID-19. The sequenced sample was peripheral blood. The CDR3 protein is CASSEAGSRGETQYF. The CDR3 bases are TGTGCCAGCAGTGAAGCGGGGTCAAGGGGAGAGACCCAGTACTTC.